This T cell receptor beta chain was sequenced during a study of shared clonotypes between healthy human individuals. Method: immunoSEQ multiplex PCR; TCRdb's copy keeps in-frame clones and lacks some. Of 1.5 million to 1.9 million clones listed, approximately 98% are singletons. The germline gives CDR1 SEHNR, CDR2 FQNEAQ (reference sequence). The V end lost 2 bases, the J end lost 11 bases, and 12 bases lay between the germline ends. The CDR3 covers 13 residues. This clone has just one count. The specimen was naive CD4+ T cells sorted from blood. Subset denoted: CD45RA+ positively selected. The receptor was isolated from a man aged 30 to 45 in good health. The V and J genes are TRBV7-9 and TRBJ1-4; possible D gene TRBD1, 5 bases. The CDR3 region is CASSLSTTAKLFF. The CDR3 DNA reads TGTGCCAGCAGCTTATCTACGACAGCCAAACTGTTTTTT.